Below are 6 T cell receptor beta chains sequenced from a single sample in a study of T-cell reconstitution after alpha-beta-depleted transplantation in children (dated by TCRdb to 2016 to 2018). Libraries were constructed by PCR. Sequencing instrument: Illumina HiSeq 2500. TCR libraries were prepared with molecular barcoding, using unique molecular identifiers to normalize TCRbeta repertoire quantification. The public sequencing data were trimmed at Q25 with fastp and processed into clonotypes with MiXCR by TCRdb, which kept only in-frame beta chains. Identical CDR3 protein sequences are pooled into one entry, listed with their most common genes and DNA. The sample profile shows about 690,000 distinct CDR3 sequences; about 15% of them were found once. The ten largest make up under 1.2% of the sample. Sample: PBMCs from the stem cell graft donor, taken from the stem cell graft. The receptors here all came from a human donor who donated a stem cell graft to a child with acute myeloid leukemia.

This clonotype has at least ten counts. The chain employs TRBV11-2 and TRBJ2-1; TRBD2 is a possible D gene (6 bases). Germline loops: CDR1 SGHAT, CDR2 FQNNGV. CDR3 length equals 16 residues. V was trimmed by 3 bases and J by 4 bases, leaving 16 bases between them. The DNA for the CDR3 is TGTGCCAGCAGCTTGATGCGGGACTTAGATTACAATGAGCAGTTCTTC. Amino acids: CASSLMRDLDYNEQFF.

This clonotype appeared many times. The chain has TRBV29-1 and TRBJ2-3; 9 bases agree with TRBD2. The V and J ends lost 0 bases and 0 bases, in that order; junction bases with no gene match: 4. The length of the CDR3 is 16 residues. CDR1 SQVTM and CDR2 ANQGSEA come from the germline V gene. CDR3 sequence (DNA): TGCAGCGTTGAAGACTATCTAGCGGGGAGCACAGATACGCAGTATTTT. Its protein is CSVEDYLAGSTDTQYF.

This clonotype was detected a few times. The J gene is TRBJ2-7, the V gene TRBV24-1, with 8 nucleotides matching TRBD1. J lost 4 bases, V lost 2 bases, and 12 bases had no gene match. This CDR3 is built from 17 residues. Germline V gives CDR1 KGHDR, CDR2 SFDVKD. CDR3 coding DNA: TGTGCCACCAGTGATTCTCACCTGGACAGGGTTGGGTACGAGCAGTACTTC. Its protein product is CATSDSHLDRVGYEQYF.

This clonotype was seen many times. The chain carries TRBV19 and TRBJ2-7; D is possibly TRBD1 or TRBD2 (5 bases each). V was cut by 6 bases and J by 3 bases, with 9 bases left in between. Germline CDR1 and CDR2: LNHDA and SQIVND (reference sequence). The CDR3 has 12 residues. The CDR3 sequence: CASRARGYEQYF. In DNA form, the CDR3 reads TGTGCCAGTAGGGCGAGGGGCTACGAGCAGTACTTC.

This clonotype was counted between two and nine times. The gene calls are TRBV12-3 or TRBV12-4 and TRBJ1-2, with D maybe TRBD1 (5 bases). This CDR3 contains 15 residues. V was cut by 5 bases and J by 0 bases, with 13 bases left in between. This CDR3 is CASSPSGTSNYGYTF. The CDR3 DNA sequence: TGTGCCAGCAGTCCCTCTGGGACTTCTAACTATGGCTACACCTTC.

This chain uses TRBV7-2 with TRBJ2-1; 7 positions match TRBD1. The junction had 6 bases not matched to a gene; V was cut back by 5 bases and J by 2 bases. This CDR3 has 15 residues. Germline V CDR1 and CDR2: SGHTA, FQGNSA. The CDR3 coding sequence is TGTGCCAGCAGCAATCGCGGACAGGCCTACAATGAGCAGTTCTTC. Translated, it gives CASSNRGQAYNEQFF.